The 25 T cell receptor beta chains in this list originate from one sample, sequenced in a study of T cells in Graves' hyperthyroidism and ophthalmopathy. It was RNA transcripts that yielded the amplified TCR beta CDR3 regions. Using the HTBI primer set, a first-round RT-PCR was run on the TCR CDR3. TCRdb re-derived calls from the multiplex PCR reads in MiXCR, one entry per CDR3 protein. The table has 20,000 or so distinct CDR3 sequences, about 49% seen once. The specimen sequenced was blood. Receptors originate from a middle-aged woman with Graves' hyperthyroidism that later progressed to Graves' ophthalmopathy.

CDR3 DNA sequence: TGTGCCAGCAGCTTCAGGGACTGGTTCGATGAGCAGTTCTTC. This encodes CASSFRDWFDEQFF. This sequence joins TRBV5-6 and TRBJ2-1, with D possibly matching TRBD2 (6 bases). The germline gives CDR1 SGHDT, CDR2 YYEEEE. V dropped 2 bases and J dropped 8 bases, with 14 bases sitting between them. This CDR3 comprises 14 residues. The full variable domain, completed using reference TRBV5-6 and TRBJ2-1, is DAGVTQSPTHLIKTRGQQVTLRCSPKSGHDTVSWYQQALGQGPQFIFQYYEEEERQRGNFPDRFSGHQFPNYSSELNVNALLLGDSALYLCASSFRDWFDEQFFGPGTRLTVL.

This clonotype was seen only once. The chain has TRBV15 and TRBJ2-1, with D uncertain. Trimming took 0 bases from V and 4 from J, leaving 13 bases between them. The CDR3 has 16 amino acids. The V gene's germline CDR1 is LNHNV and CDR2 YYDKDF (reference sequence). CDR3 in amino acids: CATSRDLLETYNEQFF. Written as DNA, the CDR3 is TGTGCCACCAGCAGAGACTTGCTGGAAACTTACAATGAGCAGTTCTTC. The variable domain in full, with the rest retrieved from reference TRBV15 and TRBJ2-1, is DAMVIQNPRYQVTQFGKPVTLSCSQTLNHNVMYWYQQKSSQAPKLLFHYYDKDFNNEADTPDNFQSRRPNTSFCFLDIRSPGLGDTAMYLCATSRDLLETYNEQFFGPGTRLTVL.

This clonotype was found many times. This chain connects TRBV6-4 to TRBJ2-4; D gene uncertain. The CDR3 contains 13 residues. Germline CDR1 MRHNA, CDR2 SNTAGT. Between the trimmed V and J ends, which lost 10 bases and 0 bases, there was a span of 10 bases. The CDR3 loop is CATLLGAKNIQYF. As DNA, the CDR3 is TGTGCCACCCTCCTTGGAGCCAAAAACATTCAGTACTTC.

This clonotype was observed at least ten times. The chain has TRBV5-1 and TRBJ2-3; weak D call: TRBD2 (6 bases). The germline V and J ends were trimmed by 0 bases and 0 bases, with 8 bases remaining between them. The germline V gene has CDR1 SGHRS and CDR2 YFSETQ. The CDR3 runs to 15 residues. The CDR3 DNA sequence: TGCGCCAGCAGCTTGGATAGCGGCAGCACAGATACGCAGTATTTT. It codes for CASSLDSGSTDTQYF.

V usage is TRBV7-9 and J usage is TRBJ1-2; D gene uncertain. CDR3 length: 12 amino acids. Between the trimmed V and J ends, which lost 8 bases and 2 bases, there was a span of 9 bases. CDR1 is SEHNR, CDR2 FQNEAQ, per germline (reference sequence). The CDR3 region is CASHMGNYGYTF. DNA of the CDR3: TGTGCCAGCCACATGGGGAACTATGGCTACACCTTC.

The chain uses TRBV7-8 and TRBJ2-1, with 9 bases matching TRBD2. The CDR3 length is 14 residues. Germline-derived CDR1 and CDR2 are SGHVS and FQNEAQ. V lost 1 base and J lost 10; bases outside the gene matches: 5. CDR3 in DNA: TGTGCCAGCAGCTTAGTTAGCGGGAGTAAAGAGCAGTTCTTC. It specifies CASSLVSGSKEQFF.

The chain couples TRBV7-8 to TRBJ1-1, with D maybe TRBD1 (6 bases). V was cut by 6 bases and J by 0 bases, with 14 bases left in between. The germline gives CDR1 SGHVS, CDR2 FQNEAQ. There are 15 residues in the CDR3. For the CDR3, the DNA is TGTGCCAGCAGACCAACCCGGACAGTGAACACTGAAGCTTTCTTT. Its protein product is CASRPTRTVNTEAFF.

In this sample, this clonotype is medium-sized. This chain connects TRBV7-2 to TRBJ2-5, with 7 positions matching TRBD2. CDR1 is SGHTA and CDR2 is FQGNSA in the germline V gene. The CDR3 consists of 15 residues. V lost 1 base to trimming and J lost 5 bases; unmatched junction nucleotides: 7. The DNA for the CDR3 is TGTGCCAGCAGCTTAGGCGGGAGCTTAGGGGAGACCCAGTACTTC. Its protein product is CASSLGGSLGETQYF.

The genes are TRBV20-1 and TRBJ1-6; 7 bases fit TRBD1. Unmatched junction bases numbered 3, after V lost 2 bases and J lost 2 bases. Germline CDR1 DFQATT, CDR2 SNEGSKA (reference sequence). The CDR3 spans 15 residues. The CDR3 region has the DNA TGCAGTGCTAGAAAAACAGGGGCCTATAATTCACCCCTCCACTTT. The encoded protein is CSARKTGAYNSPLHF.

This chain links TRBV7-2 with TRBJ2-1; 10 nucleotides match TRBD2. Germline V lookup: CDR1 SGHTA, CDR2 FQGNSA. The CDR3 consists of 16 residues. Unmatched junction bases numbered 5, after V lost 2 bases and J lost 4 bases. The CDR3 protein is CASSLTSSGRYNEQFF. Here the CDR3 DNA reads TGTGCCAGCAGCTTAACGTCTAGCGGGAGATACAATGAGCAGTTCTTC.

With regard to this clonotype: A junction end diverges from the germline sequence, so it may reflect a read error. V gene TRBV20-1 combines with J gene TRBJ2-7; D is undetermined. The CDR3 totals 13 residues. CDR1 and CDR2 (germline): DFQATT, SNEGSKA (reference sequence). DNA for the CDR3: TGCAGTGCTAGACAATCGGGTTCCTGCGAGCAGTACTTC. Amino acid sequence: CSARQSGSCEQYF.

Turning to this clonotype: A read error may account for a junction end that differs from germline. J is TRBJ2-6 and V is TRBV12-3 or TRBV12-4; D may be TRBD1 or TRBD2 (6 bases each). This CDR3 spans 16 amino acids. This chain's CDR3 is CASSLTGTPGANVLAF. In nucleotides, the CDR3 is TGTGCCAGCAGTTTAACCGGGACTCCGGGGGCCAACGTCCTGGCTTTC.

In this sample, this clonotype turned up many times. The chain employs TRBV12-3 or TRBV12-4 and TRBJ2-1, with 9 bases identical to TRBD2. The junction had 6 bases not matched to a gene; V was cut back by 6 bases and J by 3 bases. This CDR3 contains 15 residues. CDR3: CASRTGTSSYNEQFF. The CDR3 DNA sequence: TGTGCCAGCAGAACCGGGACTAGCAGCTACAATGAGCAGTTCTTC.

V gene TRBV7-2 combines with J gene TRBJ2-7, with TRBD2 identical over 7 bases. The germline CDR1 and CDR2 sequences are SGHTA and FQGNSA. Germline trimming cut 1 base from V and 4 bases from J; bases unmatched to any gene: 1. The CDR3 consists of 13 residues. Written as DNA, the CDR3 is TGTGCCAGCAGCTTAGGCGGGGGATACGAGCAGTACTTC. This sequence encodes CASSLGGGYEQYF.

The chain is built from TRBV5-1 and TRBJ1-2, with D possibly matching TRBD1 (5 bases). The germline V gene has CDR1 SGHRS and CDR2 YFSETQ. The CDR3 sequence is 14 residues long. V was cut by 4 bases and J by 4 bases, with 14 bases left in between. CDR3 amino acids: CASSGDGKGYGYTF. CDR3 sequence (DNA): TGCGCCAGCAGCGGGGACGGAAAGGGCTATGGCTACACCTTC.

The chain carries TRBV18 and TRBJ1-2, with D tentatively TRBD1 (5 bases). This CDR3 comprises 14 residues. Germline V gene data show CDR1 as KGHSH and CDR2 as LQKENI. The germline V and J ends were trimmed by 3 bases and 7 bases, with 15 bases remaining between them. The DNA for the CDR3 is TGTGCCAGCTCACCGGGGGGAGATTTGCCTGGCTACACCTTC. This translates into CASSPGGDLPGYTF.

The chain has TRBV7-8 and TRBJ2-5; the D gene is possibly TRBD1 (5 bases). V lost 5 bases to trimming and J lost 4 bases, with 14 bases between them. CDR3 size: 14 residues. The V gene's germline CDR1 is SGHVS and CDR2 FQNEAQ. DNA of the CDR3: TGTGCCAGCAGCCCACAAAGGGGCGTAGAGACCCAGTACTTC. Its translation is CASSPQRGVETQYF.

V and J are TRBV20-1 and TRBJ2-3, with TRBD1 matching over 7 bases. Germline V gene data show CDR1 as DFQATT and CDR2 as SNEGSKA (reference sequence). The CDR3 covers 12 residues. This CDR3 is CSPLGGVDTQYF. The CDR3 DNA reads TGCAGCCCGCTAGGGGGCGTAGATACGCAGTATTTT.

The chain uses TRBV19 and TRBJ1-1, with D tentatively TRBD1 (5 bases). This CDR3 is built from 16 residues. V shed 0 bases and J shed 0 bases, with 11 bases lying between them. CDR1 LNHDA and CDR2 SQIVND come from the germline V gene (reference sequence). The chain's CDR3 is CASSIDLYRMNTEAFF. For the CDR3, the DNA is TGTGCCAGTAGTATAGATCTATACAGGATGAACACTGAAGCTTTCTTT.

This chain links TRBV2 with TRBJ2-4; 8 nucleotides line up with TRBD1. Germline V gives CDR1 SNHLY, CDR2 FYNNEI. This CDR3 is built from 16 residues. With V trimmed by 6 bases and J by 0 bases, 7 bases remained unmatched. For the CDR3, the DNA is TGTGCCAGCAGGGGGACAGGAAATGTAGCCAAAAACATTCAGTACTTC. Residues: CASRGTGNVAKNIQYF.

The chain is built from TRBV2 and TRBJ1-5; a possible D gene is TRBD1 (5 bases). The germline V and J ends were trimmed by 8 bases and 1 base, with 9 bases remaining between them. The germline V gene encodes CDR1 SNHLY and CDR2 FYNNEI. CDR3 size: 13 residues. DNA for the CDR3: TGTGCCAGCTCGGGGGAGAGCAATCAGCCCCAGCATTTT. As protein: CASSGESNQPQHF.

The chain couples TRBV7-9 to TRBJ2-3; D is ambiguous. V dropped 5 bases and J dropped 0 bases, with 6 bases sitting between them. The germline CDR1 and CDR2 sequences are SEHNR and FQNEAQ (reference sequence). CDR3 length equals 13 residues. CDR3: CASSASSTDTQYF. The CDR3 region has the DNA TGTGCCAGCAGCGCCTCTAGCACAGATACGCAGTATTTT.

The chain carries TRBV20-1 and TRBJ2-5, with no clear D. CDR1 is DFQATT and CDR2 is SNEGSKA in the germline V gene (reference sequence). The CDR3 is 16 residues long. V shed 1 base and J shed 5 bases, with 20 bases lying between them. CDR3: CSARVELPNVRETQYF. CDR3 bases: TGCAGTGCTAGAGTGGAACTACCCAACGTCCGGGAGACCCAGTACTTC.

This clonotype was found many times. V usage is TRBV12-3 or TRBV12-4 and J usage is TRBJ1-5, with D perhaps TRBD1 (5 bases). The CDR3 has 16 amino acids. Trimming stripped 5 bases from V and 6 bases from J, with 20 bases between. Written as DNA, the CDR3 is TGTGCCAGCAGTCTGCGTGTTGGGGGGATAGGTCAGCCCCAGCATTTT. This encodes CASSLRVGGIGQPQHF.

Here the CDR3 DNA reads TGTGCCACCAGTGATCCGGTGGGTCGGCCCCAGCATTTT. Translated: CATSDPVGRPQHF. V usage is TRBV24-1 and J usage is TRBJ1-5; D is undetermined. Germline assignment: CDR1 KGHDR and CDR2 SFDVKD. The CDR3 is 13 residues long. With 3 bases removed from V and 9 bases from J, the gap between germline ends came to 11 bases.